Given below is one TCR beta chain in context. The antigen is unknown. CDR1 is SQVTM and CDR2 is ANQGSEA in the germline V gene. CDR3 size: 12 residues. V was clipped by 6 bases and J by 5 bases; unmatched bases: 4. Vbeta (60) and Jbeta (13) primers were used in the PCR. The assay was immunoSEQ multiplex PCR, and TCRdb's table has in-frame clones only and misses some. The table records 20,000 or so clones, around 77% of them present only once. The record originates from a study of cytomegalovirus exposure and HLA in healthy donors. Study information: Roughly 86 million unique TCRs from HLA-typed donors made up an early data release.

Overall study findings and caveats: A later analysis linked a missense DCLRE1C variant to TCR beta V- and J-gene trimming. The study recorded over 150 TCR beta chains that were cytomegalovirus-associated.

These donors counted as nominally healthy when sampled, but unrecorded immune exposures were likely. V is TRBV29-1 and J is TRBJ2-5, with 9 bases aligning to TRBD2. The sample was PBMCs. The clonotype originates from a man aged 55 to 69 in good health and CMV-seronegative. The CDR3 sequence is CSVGLAMETQYF. Here the CDR3 DNA reads TGCAGCGTGGGACTAGCAATGGAGACCCAGTACTTC.